This T cell receptor (beta chain) appears in the sequencing data of a study of blood T cell repertoires in COVID-19. Study information: Sites across the United States, Italy and Spain contributed samples from acute and convalescent COVID-19. The cDNA or gDNA used as material had been derived from T cells, B-cell-depleted T cells, or PBMCs.

Germline values: CDR1 SGHRS, CDR2 YFSETQ. The ends were cut back, 4 bases at V and 1 base at J, with 12 bases in the middle. The CDR3 runs to 15 residues. Per the original methods: Amplifying reference gene primers gave estimates of nucleated cell counts. The protocol was immunoSEQ multiplex PCR, while the TCRdb copy is restricted to in-frame clones and leaves out a portion. V and J calls and clone size are copied from that table; D and trimming were computed from the DNA. The table has some 70,000 clones, roughly 84% seen once. J is TRBJ1-3 and V is TRBV5-1; the D is unclear. The specimen sequenced was peripheral blood. The receptor comes from a man aged 45 to 65 with active COVID-19. The CDR3 reads CASSPLEGSGNTIYF. The CDR3 coding sequence is TGCGCCAGCAGCCCATTAGAGGGATCTGGAAACACCATATATTTT. Combining the CDR3 with reference TRBV5-1 and TRBJ1-3 gives the whole variable domain KAGVTQTPRYLIKTRGQQVTLSCSPISGHRSVSWYQQTPGQGLQFLFEYFSETQRNKGNFPGRFSGRQFSNSRSEMNVSTLELGDSALYLCASSPLEGSGNTIYFGEGSWLTVV.